This TCR beta chain was captured in a study of cytomegalovirus exposure and HLA in healthy donors. This clone turned up a few times. PCR primers comprised 60 Vbeta and 13 Jbeta primers. Using immunoSEQ multiplex PCR, the repertoire was profiled, and TCRdb retains in-frame clones only, with some absent. The data show 200,000 or so clones, with 75% to 80% seen just once and approximately 2% held by the top ten. Germline V lookup: CDR1 SGHTA, CDR2 FQGNSA. The CDR3 runs 15 residues. Trimming left V 1 base short and J 6 bases short, with 13 bases between. Sequences were obtained from PBMCs. The gene calls are TRBV7-2 and TRBJ2-1; D perhaps matches TRBD2 (5 bases). This receptor was taken from a woman aged 25 to 39 in good health and CMV-seropositive. CDR3 protein: CASSLGWRAPNEQFF. DNA of the CDR3: TGTGCCAGCAGCTTAGGATGGCGGGCGCCCAATGAGCAGTTCTTC.